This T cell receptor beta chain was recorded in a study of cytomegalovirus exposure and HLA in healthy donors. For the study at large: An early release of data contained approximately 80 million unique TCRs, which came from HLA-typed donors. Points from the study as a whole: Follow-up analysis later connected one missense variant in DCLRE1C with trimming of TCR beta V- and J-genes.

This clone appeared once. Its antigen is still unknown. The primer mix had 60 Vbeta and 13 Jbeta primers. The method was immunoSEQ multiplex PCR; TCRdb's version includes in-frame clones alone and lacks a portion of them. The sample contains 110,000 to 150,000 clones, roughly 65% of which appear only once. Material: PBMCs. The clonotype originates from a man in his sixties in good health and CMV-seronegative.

The CDR3 loop reads CASGSGFFYGYTF. The CDR3 DNA follows: TGTGCCAGTGGATCAGGGTTCTTCTATGGCTACACCTTC. The chain links TRBV19 to TRBJ1-2; TRBD1 is a possible D gene (5 bases). This CDR3 comprises 13 residues. V gave up 8 bases and J gave up 4 bases, with 14 bases separating them. In germline, CDR1 is LNHDA, CDR2 SQIVND (reference sequence).